These 30 T cell receptor beta chains share one sample of origin, sequenced in a study of human T cells and chemical hapten exposure. Each CDR3 protein is one row after TCRdb ran MiXCR on the 5' RACE reads. The sample lists about 110,000 distinct CDR3 sequences; approximately 20% were seen once. Unfractionated whole blood yielded the extracted total RNA. The receptors were sampled from a human donor in good health.

This clonotype was counted between two and nine times. The chain is built from TRBV18 and TRBJ2-7; no clear D. From germline, CDR1 is KGHSH and CDR2 LQKENI. V lost 0 bases, J lost 2 bases, and 14 bases lay in between. This CDR3 contains 16 residues. The CDR3: CASSPPRLNGAYEQYF. As DNA, the CDR3 is TGTGCCAGCTCACCACCGCGGCTGAACGGAGCCTACGAGCAGTACTTC.

This clonotype was seen a single time. V gene TRBV14 combines with J gene TRBJ1-1; TRBD1 matches at 7 bases. Germline CDR1 and CDR2: SGHDN and FVKESK. The V segment lost 5 bases and the J segment 3 bases; nucleotides outside the gene matches: 3. The CDR3 extends over 13 amino acids. In nucleotides, the CDR3 is TGTGCCAGCAGCTTCGACAGGGACACTGAAGCTTTCTTT. It codes for CASSFDRDTEAFF.

J is TRBJ2-5 and V is TRBV28; TRBD2 agrees at 13 bases. The CDR3 runs to 16 residues. V was clipped by 6 bases and J by 7 bases; unmatched bases: 11. CDR1 and CDR2 from the germline V gene are MDHEN and SYDVKM. In nucleotides, the CDR3 is TGTGCCAGCAGCGCCACCCGGACTAGCGGGAGAGTGACCCAGTACTTC. Amino acid sequence: CASSATRTSGRVTQYF.

This clonotype has more than one count but fewer than ten. The rearrangement links TRBV30 to TRBJ2-5, with TRBD2 identical over 15 bases. CDR1 and CDR2 from the germline V gene are GTSNPN and SVGIG (reference sequence). The CDR3 contains 18 residues. J was trimmed by 5 bases and V by 2 bases; bases with no gene match: 12. The CDR3 sequence: CAWSTDGLAGGIGETQYF. The CDR3 nucleotides read TGTGCCTGGAGTACCGATGGACTAGCGGGAGGGATTGGGGAGACCCAGTACTTC.

The V and J genes are TRBV12-3 or TRBV12-4 and TRBJ2-1, with no clear D. The CDR3 is 12 residues long. V was clipped by 3 bases and J by 9 bases, with 9 bases between them. CDR3 nucleotide sequence: TGTGCCAGCAGTTTCTTAGGTGTTGAGCAGTTCTTC. It translates to CASSFLGVEQFF.

The chain links TRBV20-1 to TRBJ2-4; weak D call: TRBD2 (5 bases). Germline loops: CDR1 DFQATT, CDR2 SNEGSKA (reference sequence). Trimming stripped 0 bases from V and 8 bases from J, with 17 bases between. The CDR3 spans 15 residues. CDR3 coding DNA: TGCAGTGCTAGAGAGCGCGAACAGAGGACTTACATTCAGTACTTC. Protein: CSAREREQRTYIQYF.

This clonotype was detected only a few times. The chain employs TRBV7-8 and TRBJ1-5; no clear D gene. The V and J ends lost 1 base and 0 bases respectively, with 10 bases between them. Germline V gene lookup returns CDR1 SGHVS and CDR2 FQNEAQ. The CDR3 has 16 amino acids. Written as DNA, the CDR3 is TGTGCCAGCAGCTTAGAGCCCAGGTCTAGCAATCAGCCCCAGCATTTT. This translates into CASSLEPRSSNQPQHF. Looking up the rest from reference TRBV7-8 and TRBJ1-5 gives the full variable domain: GAGVSQSPRYKVAKRGQDVALRCDPISGHVSLFWYQQALGQGPEFLTYFQNEAQLDKSGLPSDRFFAERPEGSVSTLKIQRTQQEDSAVYLCASSLEPRSSNQPQHFGDGTRLSIL.

This clonotype has just a few counts. The chain uses TRBV5-1 and TRBJ2-3; D possibly corresponds to TRBD1 (5 bases). The germline gives CDR1 SGHRS, CDR2 YFSETQ. This CDR3 spans 16 amino acids. The germline V and J ends were trimmed by 6 bases and 0 bases, with 17 bases remaining between them. CDR3 region: CASTLGQLESTDTQYF. In DNA form, the CDR3 reads TGCGCCAGCACTCTGGGGCAGCTAGAAAGCACAGATACGCAGTATTTT.

This chain connects TRBV20-1 to TRBJ2-1; 9 bases line up with TRBD2. This CDR3 is built from 15 residues. Germline lookup yields CDR1 DFQATT and CDR2 SNEGSKA (reference sequence). CDR3 DNA: TGCACTTTAGTAACGGAGCGGGAGGTCCCGGGTGAGCAGTTCTTC. Translated: CTLVTEREVPGEQFF.

The chain has TRBV6-1 and TRBJ1-1, with a tentative D call TRBD1 (5 bases). V was trimmed by 6 bases and J by 11 bases, leaving 16 bases between them. The CDR3 contains 12 residues. Per germline, CDR1 MNHNS and CDR2 SASEGT. The CDR3 DNA reads TGTGCCAGCAGAGTGACCGGGGGGTCGGCTTTCTTT. It is translated as CASRVTGGSAFF.

V gene TRBV12-3 or TRBV12-4 combines with J gene TRBJ2-3; possibly TRBD2 for D (6 bases). Trimming shortened V by 3 bases and J by 5 bases, and 12 bases separated the two germline ends. The CDR3 totals 14 residues. CDR3 protein: CASSFLDGGDTQYF. The CDR3 DNA reads TGTGCCAGCAGTTTCTTGGACGGGGGAGATACGCAGTATTTT.

A few counts support this clonotype. This rearrangement joins TRBV12-3 or TRBV12-4 to TRBJ1-2, with a weak D call TRBD1 (6 bases). The CDR3 has 15 residues. V lost 2 bases and J lost 1, with 11 bases in between. The CDR3 is CASSLYRAFNYGYTF. CDR3 DNA: TGTGCCAGCAGTTTATACAGGGCCTTTAACTATGGCTACACCTTC.

This clonotype was recorded a few times. DNA for the CDR3: TGTGCCAGCAGTTTAGTGGCAGGTCGCTATGGCTACACCTTC. Its translation is CASSLVAGRYGYTF. The J gene is TRBJ1-2, the V gene TRBV28; D is ambiguous. V was pared by 2 bases and J by 4 bases, with 11 bases between. Germline V lookup: CDR1 MDHEN, CDR2 SYDVKM. The CDR3 runs 14 residues.

CDR3 region: CASSTRMASGATQYF. CDR3 sequence (DNA): TGCGCCAGCAGCACCCGAATGGCGAGCGGAGCGACCCAGTACTTC. The gene calls are TRBV21-1 and TRBJ2-5; the listed D gene, TRBD2, was not tested against the DNA. TRBV21-1 is classified as a pseudogene. The CDR3 consists of 15 residues.

This clonotype has a handful of counts. The CDR3 DNA reads TGTGCCAGCAGTTTTCCGTACCAAGAGACCCAGTACTTC. This gives the protein CASSFPYQETQYF. The chain links TRBV12-3 or TRBV12-4 to TRBJ2-5; no definite D call. This CDR3 is built from 13 residues. Deletions cut 3 bases from V and 0 bases from J, with 5 bases between.

The chain combines TRBV19 with TRBJ2-1; no reliable D call. CDR1 and CDR2 from the germline V gene are LNHDA and SQIVND (reference sequence). The V gene lost 0 bases and the J gene lost 5 bases, with 11 bases spanning the gap. There are 15 residues in the CDR3. The CDR3 loop reads CASSIDAATDNEQFF. DNA for the CDR3: TGTGCCAGTAGTATAGATGCGGCTACCGACAATGAGCAGTTCTTC.

This clonotype was seen a few times. The V call is TRBV4-1, the J call TRBJ1-5, with D unresolved. The CDR3 has 13 residues. Germline values: CDR1 MGHRA, CDR2 YSYEKL. V gave up 4 bases and J gave up 4 bases, with 8 bases separating them. The CDR3 region has the DNA TGCGCCAGCAGCCCCGTCAGAAATCAGCCCCAGCATTTT. Translated, it gives CASSPVRNQPQHF.

This CDR3 is CASSYSSGSIADTQYF. The CDR3, as DNA: TGTGCCAGCAGTTACTCAAGCGGAAGCATTGCAGATACGCAGTATTTT. The chain couples TRBV6-2 or TRBV6-3 to TRBJ2-3, with D perhaps TRBD2 (5 bases). This CDR3 has 16 residues. In germline, CDR1 is MNHEY, CDR2 SVGEGT. V lost 0 bases to trimming and J lost 4 bases, with 14 bases between them.

In its sample, this clonotype was seen many times. This chain uses TRBV18 with TRBJ2-3, with TRBD2 matching 7 bases. This CDR3 region has 14 residues. CDR1 KGHSH and CDR2 LQKENI come from the germline V gene. V was pared by 3 bases and J by 0 bases, with 0 bases of the junction left unmatched. The CDR3 region has the DNA TGTGCCAGCTCACCTAGCGGGAGCACAGATACGCAGTATTTT. Protein: CASSPSGSTDTQYF.

The rearrangement joins TRBV5-1 to TRBJ2-7; 7 bases are a match to TRBD2. This CDR3 spans 19 amino acids. The ends lost 3 bases at V and 2 bases at J; junction bases unmatched: 20. Germline CDR1 SGHRS, CDR2 YFSETQ. The CDR3 region is CASSSPSGTTRGLTYEQYF. CDR3 bases: TGCGCCAGCAGCTCCCCGTCCGGGACTACGAGGGGCCTTACCTACGAGCAGTACTTC.

This clonotype was seen a few times. The rearrangement uses TRBV28 and TRBJ2-5, with D possibly TRBD1 on 6 matching bases. This CDR3 has 16 amino acids. The germline V and J ends were trimmed by 6 bases and 1 base, with 18 bases remaining between them. Germline V lookup: CDR1 MDHEN, CDR2 SYDVKM. In DNA, the CDR3 is TGTGCCAGCAGCCCGGCTATACAGGGATTCCAAGAGACCCAGTACTTC. It encodes CASSPAIQGFQETQYF. Variable domain in full (rest from reference TRBV28 and TRBJ2-5): DVKVTQSSRYLVKRTGEKVFLECVQDMDHENMFWYRQDPGLGLRLIYFSYDVKMKEKGDIPEGYSVSREKKERFSLILESASTNQTSMYLCASSPAIQGFQETQYFGPGTRLLVL.

The chain employs TRBV7-3 and TRBJ2-2; possible D gene TRBD1, 5 bases. The length of the CDR3 is 14 residues. The ends were cut back, 5 bases at V and 6 bases at J, with 13 bases in the middle. CDR1 and CDR2 from the germline V gene are SGHTA and FQGTGA. CDR3 region: CASSAQGIAGELFF. DNA of the CDR3: TGTGCCAGCAGCGCCCAGGGAATCGCCGGGGAGCTGTTTTTT.

This clonotype appeared a few times. This chain uses TRBV30 with TRBJ2-5, with D possibly TRBD2 on 5 matching bases. CDR1 and CDR2 (germline): GTSNPN, SVGIG (reference sequence). The V end lost 5 bases, the J end lost 2 bases, and 9 bases lay between the germline ends. CDR3 length: 12 amino acids. The chain's CDR3 is CAWDGGQETQYF. DNA of the CDR3: TGTGCCTGGGACGGAGGACAAGAGACCCAGTACTTC. The whole variable domain, remainder taken from reference TRBV30 and TRBJ2-5, is SQTIHQWPATLVQPVGSPLSLECTVEGTSNPNLYWYRQAAGRGLQLLFYSVGIGQISSEVPQNLSASRPQDRQFILSSKKLLLSDSGFYLCAWDGGQETQYFGPGTRLLVL.

A few counts support this clonotype. The chain links TRBV13 to TRBJ2-1, with TRBD1 matching 8 bases. The junction had 14 bases not matched to a gene; V was cut back by 6 bases and J by 10 bases. The CDR3 is made up of 15 amino acids. Germline values: CDR1 PRHDT, CDR2 FYEKMQ (reference sequence). In DNA, the CDR3 is TGTGCCAGCAGGGTGTGGACAGGGCTTGCCCGGGAGCAGTTCTTC. This sequence encodes CASRVWTGLAREQFF. Together with reference TRBV13 and TRBJ2-1, the CDR3 gives the full variable domain: AAGVIQSPRHLIKEKRETATLKCYPIPRHDTVYWYQQGPGQDPQFLISFYEKMQSDKGSIPDRFSAQQFSDYHSELNMSSLELGDSALYFCASRVWTGLAREQFFGPGTRLTVL.

The chain uses TRBV18 and TRBJ2-3; 8 nucleotides match TRBD1. Trimming cost V 6 bases and J 1 base; bases outside gene matches: 6. The CDR3 contains 15 residues. Germline CDR1 and CDR2: KGHSH and LQKENI. The CDR3 region has the DNA TGTGCCAGCTCCCCTGGACAGGGCCGCACAGATACGCAGTATTTT. It codes for CASSPGQGRTDTQYF.

This clonotype was counted between two and nine times. The V gene is TRBV6-6, the J gene TRBJ2-2; 7 bases align to TRBD2. Germline trimming cut 0 bases from V and 4 bases from J; bases unmatched to any gene: 2. This CDR3 has 15 amino acids. The germline V gene has CDR1 MNHNY and CDR2 SVGAGI (reference sequence). CDR3 DNA sequence: TGTGCCAGCAGTTACTCTACGGGAGGCACCGGGGAGCTGTTTTTT. Encoded protein: CASSYSTGGTGELFF.

This clonotype came up many times. The V and J genes are TRBV11-2 and TRBJ2-1; D unclear. The V end lost 2 bases, the J end lost 10 bases, and 12 bases lay between the germline ends. The CDR3 extends over 13 amino acids. Germline CDR1 is SGHAT and CDR2 is FQNNGV. CDR3 amino acids: CASSLRGGFEQFF. The DNA of the CDR3 is TGTGCCAGCAGCTTACGCGGCGGTTTCGAGCAGTTCTTC.

There are a few counts of this clonotype. J is TRBJ2-4 and V is TRBV12-3 or TRBV12-4; 12 bases are a match to TRBD1. This CDR3 has 21 residues. With V trimmed by 6 bases and J by 1 base, 19 bases remained unmatched. CDR3 coding DNA: TGTGCCAGCAGCCTAAGGGACTCCGGGACAGGGGGCGCGAAGGCCAAAAACATTCAGTACTTC. It translates to CASSLRDSGTGGAKAKNIQYF.

This clonotype was seen a few times. The chain links TRBV7-9 to TRBJ2-7; D perhaps matches TRBD1 (6 bases). V was cut by 1 base and J by 2 bases, with 12 bases left in between. The CDR3 spans 15 residues. Per the germline V gene, CDR1 is SEHNR and CDR2 is FQNEAQ (reference sequence). The CDR3 coding sequence is TGTGCCAGCAGCTTAGTCACAGGGACCACCTACGAGCAGTACTTC. It translates to CASSLVTGTTYEQYF. Full variable domain (missing parts from reference TRBV7-9 and TRBJ2-7): DTGVSQNPRHKITKRGQNVTFRCDPISEHNRLYWYRQTLGQGPEFLTYFQNEAQLEKSRLLSDRFSAERPKGSFSTLEIQRTEQGDSAMYLCASSLVTGTTYEQYFGPGTRLTVT.

This chain links TRBV28 with TRBJ2-2, with 7 bases identical to TRBD2. CDR3 length: 15 residues. Germline V gene lookup returns CDR1 MDHEN and CDR2 SYDVKM. J gave up 4 bases and V 4 bases, and 6 bases lay outside the gene matches. The CDR3 spells CASSYLGGSTGELFF. CDR3 nucleotide sequence: TGTGCCAGCAGTTACCTGGGAGGGTCCACCGGGGAGCTGTTTTTT. The full variable domain, rest sourced from reference TRBV28 and TRBJ2-2, is DVKVTQSSRYLVKRTGEKVFLECVQDMDHENMFWYRQDPGLGLRLIYFSYDVKMKEKGDIPEGYSVSREKKERFSLILESASTNQTSMYLCASSYLGGSTGELFFGEGSRLTVL.